This passage covers 18 T cell receptor beta chains from one sample sequenced in a study of blood T cell repertoires in COVID-19. Clones were read by immunoSEQ multiplex PCR, and TCRdb kept only the in-frame ones, dropping some. The sample carries under 150,000 clones, approximately 80% recorded once. The specimen was peripheral blood. The receptors were sampled from a human donor with acute or convalescent COVID-19. The donor label of this sample is uncertain.

V gene TRBV27 combines with J gene TRBJ1-1; 8 bases map to TRBD1. Losses at the gene ends were 6 bases for V and 1 base for J; bases not matched to a gene: 4. The CDR3 has 14 residues. Germline CDR1 is MNHEY and CDR2 is SMNVEV (reference sequence). The CDR3 here is CASRKDRANTEAFF. The CDR3 nucleotides are TGTGCCAGCAGGAAGGACAGGGCGAACACTGAAGCTTTCTTT.

The rearrangement uses TRBV9 and TRBJ1-2; maybe TRBD1 (5 bases). CDR1 and CDR2 from the germline V gene are SGDLS and YYNGEE. V was pared by 0 bases and J by 4 bases, with 10 bases between. The CDR3 loop spans 14 amino acids. The CDR3 is CASSVEGAAYGYTF. The CDR3 nucleotides read TGTGCCAGCAGCGTAGAAGGGGCGGCCTATGGCTACACCTTC.

This clone was observed at least ten times. The CDR3 loop reads CASSERRTGGSNGYTF. The CDR3 coding sequence is TGTGCCAGCAGTGAAAGGAGGACAGGGGGCTCTAATGGCTACACCTTC. The chain couples TRBV6-1 to TRBJ1-2; 11 bases map to TRBD1. The J segment lost 6 bases and the V segment lost 2 bases, leaving 8 bases of the junction unmatched. There are 16 residues in the CDR3. Germline CDR1 and CDR2: MNHNS and SASEGT.

This CDR3 is CASSPTGGELFF. CDR3 bases: TGTGCCAGCAGTCCGACAGGAGGGGAGCTGTTTTTT. This chain connects TRBV6-5 to TRBJ2-2; tentatively, D is TRBD1 (6 bases). The ends were cut back, 5 bases at V and 8 bases at J, with 9 bases in the middle. The CDR3 loop spans 12 amino acids. The V gene's germline CDR1 is MNHEY and CDR2 SVGAGI.

This rearrangement joins TRBV4-1 to TRBJ2-1; 10 bases align to TRBD1. CDR1 and CDR2 (germline): MGHRA, YSYEKL. Trimming cost V 6 bases and J 0 bases; bases outside gene matches: 11. The CDR3 is made up of 18 amino acids. CDR3 coding DNA: TGCGCCAGCAGAGAGGTCGGGACAGGGGTTAGCTCCTACAATGAGCAGTTCTTC. As protein: CASREVGTGVSSYNEQFF.

This clone has only a few counts. The rearrangement uses TRBV25-1 and TRBJ1-1; 7 nucleotides match TRBD1. The V and J ends lost 0 bases and 5 bases, in that order; junction bases with no gene match: 9. This CDR3 contains 16 residues. Germline V gives CDR1 MGHDK, CDR2 SYGVNS. CDR3 loop: CASSEYSKGGWTEAFF. In nucleotides, the CDR3 is TGTGCCAGCAGTGAATATTCGAAAGGGGGCTGGACTGAAGCTTTCTTT.

V is TRBV6-5 and J is TRBJ2-7, with 8 bases fitting TRBD2. V dropped 5 bases and J dropped 2; count of bases not matched to a gene: 8. The germline gives CDR1 MNHEY, CDR2 SVGAGI. The CDR3 contains 15 residues. The CDR3 DNA reads as TGTGCCAGCAGTCGCGGGGGGCCGGGCGCCTACGAGCAGTACGTC. It codes for CASSRGGPGAYEQYV.

This clone appeared once. The J gene is TRBJ1-6, the V gene TRBV30; 7 bases agree with TRBD1. Germline CDR1 GTSNPN, CDR2 SVGIG (reference sequence). The CDR3 covers 15 residues. After removal of 2 bases from V and 8 bases from J, the junction contained 9 bases not matched to a gene. This CDR3 is CAWSKADRRDSPLHF. The CDR3 region has the DNA TGTGCCTGGAGTAAGGCGGACAGGAGAGATTCACCCCTCCACTTT.

The V call is TRBV6-5, the J call TRBJ2-5; D is perhaps TRBD1 (7 bases). V was trimmed by 6 bases and J by 5 bases, leaving 10 bases between them. The CDR3 runs 12 residues. Germline V lookup: CDR1 MNHEY, CDR2 SVGAGI. DNA for the CDR3: TGTGCCAGCAGCCCAGGGGGGGAGACCCAGTACTTC. As protein: CASSPGGETQYF.

V and J are TRBV5-1 and TRBJ1-2, with D perhaps matching TRBD1 (6 bases). V was pared by 0 bases and J by 6 bases, with 15 bases between. CDR3 length: 15 amino acids. Germline CDR1 and CDR2: SGHRS and YFSETQ. CDR3 nucleotides: TGCGCCAGCAGCTTGGGGCAGGGGATAATAGATGGCTACACCTTC. Translating it yields CASSLGQGIIDGYTF.

This chain links TRBV3-1 (or the pseudogene TRBV3-2) with TRBJ2-5, with 9 bases fitting TRBD1. Germline CDR1 LGHDT, CDR2 YNNKEL (reference sequence). This CDR3 is 15 amino acids long. V lost 4 bases and J lost 5; bases outside the gene matches: 8. The CDR3 region is CASSPLAGTGETQYF. The CDR3 DNA follows: TGTGCCAGCAGCCCCCTTGCGGGGACAGGGGAGACCCAGTACTTC.

The genes are TRBV20-1 and TRBJ1-4; D may be TRBD1 (6 bases). Per the germline V gene, CDR1 is DFQATT and CDR2 is SNEGSKA (reference sequence). The CDR3 is 15 amino acids. V lost 3 bases, J lost 3 bases, and 14 bases lay in between. The CDR3 DNA sequence: TGCAGTGCTAGTCCAAGTACAGGGTCTAATGAAAAACTGTTTTTT. Protein: CSASPSTGSNEKLFF.

The rearrangement joins TRBV5-1 to TRBJ1-2, with 7 bases matching TRBD1. The V and J ends lost 4 bases and 3 bases, in that order; junction bases with no gene match: 3. This CDR3 spans 13 amino acids. CDR1 is SGHRS, CDR2 YFSETQ, per germline. CDR3 protein: CASSRGTDYGYTF. The CDR3 DNA reads as TGCGCCAGCAGCCGCGGGACAGACTATGGCTACACCTTC. Drawing the rest from reference TRBV5-1 and TRBJ1-2, the complete variable domain is KAGVTQTPRYLIKTRGQQVTLSCSPISGHRSVSWYQQTPGQGLQFLFEYFSETQRNKGNFPGRFSGRQFSNSRSEMNVSTLELGDSALYLCASSRGTDYGYTFGSGTRLTVV.

The chain joins TRBV9 to TRBJ1-2, with unresolved D. Per germline, CDR1 SGDLS and CDR2 YYNGEE. The V end was cut by 2 bases, the J end by 0 bases, with 11 bases between. The length of the CDR3 is 15 residues. CDR3 bases: TGTGCCAGCAGCGTTAGCCCCAGCGCTAACTATGGCTACACCTTC. Translating it yields CASSVSPSANYGYTF.

This clone occurred a few times. The V gene is TRBV6-5, the J gene TRBJ2-7; the match to TRBD1 covers 8 bases. Germline V gene lookup returns CDR1 MNHEY and CDR2 SVGAGI. J lost 9 bases, V lost 4 bases, and 8 bases had no gene match. CDR3 length equals 13 residues. Written as DNA, the CDR3 is TGTGCCAGCAGTTTCGGACAGGGAGGAGCGCAGTACGTC. It yields the protein CASSFGQGGAQYV.

The genes are TRBV3-1 (or the pseudogene TRBV3-2) and TRBJ2-5; 8 bases are a match to TRBD1. Germline V gene lookup returns CDR1 LGHDT and CDR2 YNNKEL (reference sequence). This CDR3 has 13 amino acids. J lost 5 bases, V lost 1 base, and 0 bases had no gene match. This CDR3 is CASSQGTGETQYF. CDR3 nucleotides: TGTGCCAGCAGCCAAGGGACAGGGGAGACCCAGTACTTC.

This clone occurred a few times. The chain couples TRBV4-1 to TRBJ1-6, with a tentative D call TRBD1 (6 bases). This CDR3 comprises 14 residues. Germline CDR1 MGHRA, CDR2 YSYEKL. V shed 7 bases and J shed 9 bases, with 16 bases lying between them. CDR3 nucleotides: TGCGCCAGCATGCCGGACAGACATCGTTCACCCCTCCACTTT. Protein: CASMPDRHRSPLHF.

This clone was counted between two and nine times. The gene calls are TRBV4-1 and TRBJ1-2; 8 nucleotides align to TRBD1. Germline CDR1 reads MGHRA; CDR2 reads YSYEKL. This CDR3 is 15 amino acids long. The trim removed 4 bases at V and 0 bases at J, leaving 4 bases unmatched. The CDR3 region is CASSPGQGANYGYTF. The CDR3 nucleotides read TGCGCCAGCAGCCCTGGACAGGGAGCTAACTATGGCTACACCTTC.